This T cell receptor (beta chain) was sequenced for a study of human T cells and chemical hapten exposure. At the level of the study: Patch tests applied 0.01% DPC to the upper back and were scored after 6 days.

Time point described: patch test 1, 2 weeks after DPC sensitization. Treatment defined: therapeutic diphenylcyclopropenone sensitization with weekly scalp DPC. Unique molecular identifiers were attached to individual cDNA molecules during library preparation. TCRdb re-called the RACE reads through MiXCR, storing one row per CDR3 protein. This table holds roughly 70,000 distinct CDR3 sequences, 25% to 40% found once. The source of this sequence is a middle-aged man with alopecia areata. Some clones in this sample may be carry-over from other donors' samples. The source was whole blood, collected in connection with sensitization to the hapten diphenylcyclopropenone (DPC).

CDR3 residues: CASSYPKTDRKNQPQHF. The CDR3 DNA sequence: TGTGCCAGCAGTTACCCCAAGACGGACAGGAAAAATCAGCCCCAGCATTTT. V and J are TRBV6-2 or TRBV6-3 and TRBJ1-5; TRBD1 agrees at 7 bases. CDR3 length equals 17 residues. Germline lookup yields CDR1 MNHEY and CDR2 SVGEGT. The ends lost 2 bases at V and 4 bases at J; junction bases unmatched: 11.